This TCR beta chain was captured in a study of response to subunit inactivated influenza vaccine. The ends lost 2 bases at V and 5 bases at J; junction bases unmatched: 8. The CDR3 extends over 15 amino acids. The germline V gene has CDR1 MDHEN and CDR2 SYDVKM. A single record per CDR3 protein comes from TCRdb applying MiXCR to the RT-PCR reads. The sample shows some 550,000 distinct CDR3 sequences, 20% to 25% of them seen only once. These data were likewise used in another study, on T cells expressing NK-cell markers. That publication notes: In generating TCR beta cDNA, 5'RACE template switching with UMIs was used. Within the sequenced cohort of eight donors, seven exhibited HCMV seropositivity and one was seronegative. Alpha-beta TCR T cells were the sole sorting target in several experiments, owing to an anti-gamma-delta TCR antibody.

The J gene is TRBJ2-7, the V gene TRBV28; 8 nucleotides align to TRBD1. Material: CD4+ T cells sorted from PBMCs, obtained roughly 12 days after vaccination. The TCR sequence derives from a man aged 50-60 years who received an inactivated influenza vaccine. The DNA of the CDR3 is TGTGCCAGCAGTTTAGCCGGGCAGGGGGCCGACGAGCAGTACTTC. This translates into CASSLAGQGADEQYF.